This TCR beta chain was observed in a study of blood T cell repertoires in COVID-19 (dated by TCRdb to the early 2020s). Some background on the complete study: Collaborator samples came from the United States, Italy and Spain and covered acute and convalescent phases of COVID-19. Where HLA class I and class II types were available, the types were taken from metadata supplied by the sample provider, not from assay-based typing. The material from the prospective study consisted of cDNA or gDNA derived from T cells, B-cell-depleted T cells, or PBMCs. The repertoires were released in a freely available public database meant as a resource for research on the immune response to SARS-CoV-2. Samples came from the ongoing ImmuneRACE study (first 160 participants) plus 1,254 subjects from 6 global collaborators. The dataset comprised deeply sampled blood TCRbeta repertoires from subjects exposed to, actively infected with, or recovered from COVID-19. Nearly every sample came with metadata listing a de-identified subject ID, COVID-19 status, age in years and sex. The study at large found these results: The quantity of clinical and demographic metadata differed by source and by participant and was supplied without curation.

As concerns this clone: The specificity of this receptor is unknown. No base quality values were provided; no much bigger clone lies one nucleotide off.

The collaborating institutions used their own protocols to collect whole blood in K2EDTA tubes. For TCRbeta analysis, collaborator samples were shipped as frozen whole blood, as isolated PBMCs, or as DNA extracted from either sample type. Spanning cysteine to phenylalanine, the CDR3 consists of 15 amino acids. Here the CDR3 DNA is all that survives: 45 bases in frame from base 1. CDR1 and CDR2 are read off the germline V gene as SGHRS and YFSETQ. Here V drops 0 bases and J drops 1 base, and the junction holds 1 base not matched to any gene. TCRbeta CDR3 regions were amplified from genomic DNA using the immunoSEQ Assay, a bias-controlled multiplex PCR. The paper's processing steps were these. Nucleated cell counts per sample were estimated from amplification of reference gene primers within the assay. To quantify the absolute abundance of each unique TCRbeta CDR3 rearrangement, sequence reads were collapsed and filtered. For each sample, productive Simpson clonality was calculated as the square root of Simpson's diversity index across productive rearrangements. TCRdb's version of the immuneACCESS table is confined to in-frame rearrangements and falls short of the full clone set. An unresolved V gene accounts for under half of the shortfall where checked; the remainder is of unknown origin. The D gene and trimming were derived from the DNA, and the V and J assignments and clone size from that table. In this sample the table shows under 65,000 clones, roughly 87% of which occur a single time. The top ten constitute roughly 5% of the sample.

The sequence was collected from a man of 80 years or more in a cohort sampled during active COVID-19. The material sequenced was peripheral blood. The rearranged chain carries TRBV5-1 and TRBJ2-3, with 8 central nucleotides matching TRBD2. The sequence in DNA is TGCGCCAGCAGCTTGGAACTAGCGGGCACAGATACGCAGTATTTT. Its translation reads: CASSLELAGTDTQYF.